The sequence of this T cell receptor (beta chain) was determined in a study of T-cell reconstitution after alpha-beta-depleted transplantation in children. This clonotype occurred a few times. TCRbeta library construction was performed incorporating unique molecular identifiers. In TCRdb, the PCR reads were re-called with MiXCR into one record per CDR3 protein. The repertoire has about 500,000 distinct CDR3 sequences, 30% to 35% of them found once; the top ten carry around 2.3%. Germline V lookup: CDR1 DFQATT, CDR2 SNEGSKA (reference sequence). The CDR3 consists of 14 residues. The trim removed 6 bases at V and 5 bases at J, leaving 10 bases unmatched.

The source material was PBMCs from the stem cell graft donor, sampled from the stem cell graft. This clonotype was obtained from a human donor who donated a stem cell graft to a child with aplastic anemia. This chain uses TRBV20-1 with TRBJ2-5; 9 bases are a match to TRBD2. The DNA for the CDR3 is TGCAGTGCCCATAGCGGGAGTACCCAGGAGACCCAGTACTTC. Translation: CSAHSGSTQETQYF.